This TCR beta chain was documented in a study of patients and donors after allogeneic stem cell transplantation. Deletions cut 4 bases from V and 1 base from J, with 20 bases between. This CDR3 region has 17 residues. Germline CDR1 SGHRS, CDR2 YFSETQ. This clonotype was seen only a few times. TCRdb analysed the RT-PCR reads with MiXCR anew, one entry per CDR3 protein. The repertoire includes about 960,000 distinct CDR3 sequences, more than 15% of them detected once, and approximately 5.9% sits in the top ten. Sequencing was performed on blood, either unsorted or a sorted T cell fraction (not recorded which). The origin of this receptor is a human donor who was either an allogeneic HSCT recipient or a stem cell or donor lymphocyte infusion donor (not recorded which). It is not recorded whose cells these are; they may come from a transplant donor. The gene calls are TRBV5-1 and TRBJ1-1; no firm D call. The CDR3 DNA follows: TGCGCCAGCAGCCGCTTGGGCACGGTCCAACCGAACACTGAAGCTTTCTTT. This gives the protein CASSRLGTVQPNTEAFF.